Listed here are 9 T cell receptor beta chains from one sample, sequenced in a study of T-cell reconstitution after alpha-beta-depleted transplantation in children. Preparing the TCRbeta library involved the use of unique molecular identifiers. MiXCR, run by TCRdb on the PCR reads, gives a single entry per CDR3 protein. The repertoire holds around 800,000 distinct CDR3 sequences, 16% seen once, with around 5.3% in the top ten. The material was PBMCs, mostly from graft donor cells, obtained 360 days after TCRalphabeta/CD19-depleted stem cell transplant. The receptors here all came from a male patient between 10 and 17 years old who had a stem cell transplant for acute lymphoblastic leukemia, so the T cells may come from the graft donor.

This clonotype was seen ten or more times. This sequence joins TRBV6-1 and TRBJ1-2; 12 bases align to TRBD1. Trimming cost V 7 bases and J 8 bases; bases outside gene matches: 17. This CDR3 has 17 residues. The germline gives CDR1 MNHNS, CDR2 SASEGT. CDR3 region: CASIQTGTGGVFSGYTF. The CDR3 DNA follows: TGTGCCAGCATCCAGACCGGGACAGGGGGCGTATTTAGCGGCTACACCTTC.

In its sample, this clonotype was seen a few times. The gene calls are TRBV15 and TRBJ2-5; D remains unclear. This CDR3 is 15 amino acids long. Germline CDR1 is LNHNV and CDR2 is YYDKDF (reference sequence). Trimming took 4 bases from V and 4 from J, leaving 16 bases between them. CDR3 nucleotide sequence: TGTGCCACCAGCATCCGGCGTCAGTTAGGAGAGACCCAGTACTTC. Translation: CATSIRRQLGETQYF.

There are a few counts of this clonotype. J is TRBJ2-1 and V is TRBV7-9; 7 bases match TRBD1. The CDR3 loop spans 16 amino acids. Germline assignment: CDR1 SEHNR and CDR2 FQNEAQ (reference sequence). V lost 5 bases, J lost 4 bases, and 11 bases stayed unmatched. The CDR3 reads CASSQTGTAEYNEQFF. In DNA, the CDR3 is TGTGCCAGCAGCCAGACCGGGACAGCGGAATACAATGAGCAGTTCTTC.

This clonotype showed up many times. The gene calls are TRBV5-5 and TRBJ2-7; 9 positions agree with TRBD1. The V and J ends lost 5 bases and 6 bases, in that order; junction bases with no gene match: 12. The CDR3 is made up of 15 amino acids. From germline, CDR1 is SGHKS and CDR2 YYEKEE (reference sequence). CDR3 DNA: TGTGCCAGCAGTAGCTGGACAGGGGCGGAAGGCGAGCAGTACTTC. Its protein is CASSSWTGAEGEQYF.

The rearrangement links TRBV5-1 to TRBJ1-4; no clear D. The V and J ends lost 4 bases and 5 bases respectively, with 3 bases between them. This CDR3 has 11 amino acids. Germline V gene sequence: CDR1 SGHRS, CDR2 YFSETQ. CDR3 in amino acids: CASSVNEKLFF. The CDR3 region has the DNA TGCGCCAGCAGCGTGAATGAAAAACTGTTTTTT.

The chain carries TRBV4-2 and TRBJ1-1; D is perhaps TRBD1 (5 bases). V lost 0 bases to trimming and J lost 0 bases, with 8 bases between them. CDR3 length: 15 amino acids. Germline loops: CDR1 LGHNA, CDR2 YNFKEQ. Written as DNA, the CDR3 is TGTGCCAGCAGCCAAGACACGGGGGTGAACACTGAAGCTTTCTTT. Protein sequence: CASSQDTGVNTEAFF.

This clonotype turned up a few times. This rearrangement joins TRBV18 to TRBJ2-2; D is ambiguous. Germline values: CDR1 KGHSH, CDR2 LQKENI. Trimming took off 1 base at V and 10 bases at J, with 10 bases between the two ends. The CDR3 loop spans 13 amino acids. The CDR3 sequence is CASSPLVSPELFF. In DNA, the CDR3 is TGTGCCAGCTCACCACTAGTATCTCCGGAGCTGTTTTTT.

In this sample, this clonotype turned up a few times. The genes are TRBV12-5 and TRBJ2-7; D is unclear. Germline CDR1 and CDR2: LGHNT and FRNRAP. The CDR3 covers 12 residues. The ends were cut back, 3 bases at V and 2 bases at J, with 5 bases in the middle. The CDR3 DNA follows: TGTGCTAGTGGTTTCACCGCCTACGAGCAGTACTTC. Translation: CASGFTAYEQYF.

V gene TRBV5-1 combines with J gene TRBJ2-2; either TRBD1 or TRBD2 may supply D (5 bases each). The ends were cut back, 0 bases at V and 4 bases at J, with 13 bases in the middle. The CDR3 runs 16 residues. Germline V lookup: CDR1 SGHRS, CDR2 YFSETQ. The DNA for the CDR3 is TGCGCCAGCAGCTTGGCCAACTCGGGGCGCACCGGGGAGCTGTTTTTT. Translated, it gives CASSLANSGRTGELFF.